Below are 25 T cell receptor beta chains sequenced from a single sample in a study of tumor and adjacent non-tumor tissue in lung cancer. TCRbeta libraries were built with three rounds of nested PCR, modified from ARM-PCR. TCRdb used MiXCR to reprocess the multiplex PCR reads, holding one entry per CDR3 protein. The data contain over 80,000 distinct CDR3 sequences, 75% to 85% of them singletons. This sample's RNA came from whole unsorted tissue. The normal lung tissue was taken more than 3 cm from the tumor edge. The sequenced sample consisted of distant non-tumor lung tissue. These receptors originate from a man aged 55-75 years with small cell lung cancer.

This clonotype has only a few counts. The rearrangement joins TRBV6-1 to TRBJ2-7; D gene uncertain. The CDR3 sequence is 14 residues long. Deletions cut 4 bases from V and 10 bases from J, with 20 bases between. Germline CDR1 MNHNS, CDR2 SASEGT. Here the CDR3 DNA reads TGTGCCAGCAGTGTTCTAGTTGCTCCTTGTGAACAGTACTTC. Translation: CASSVLVAPCEQYF.

On this clonotype: A junction end diverges from the germline sequence, so it may reflect a read error. The rearrangement joins TRBV6-6 to TRBJ2-7; 14 bases align to TRBD2. The CDR3 has 16 amino acids. Germline V lookup: CDR1 MNHNY, CDR2 SVGAGI (reference sequence). For the CDR3, the DNA is TGTGTCAGCTGGAAAGGACTAGCGGGAGGACCCGACGAGCAGTACTTC. Translating gives CVSWKGLAGGPDEQYF.

Note on this clonotype: An end of the junction differs from the germline gene, which may be a read error. This chain links TRBV12-3 or TRBV12-4 with TRBJ2-3, with a weak D call TRBD2 (5 bases). This CDR3 comprises 17 residues. CDR3 amino acids: CASSLRLEGVGTDTQYF. In nucleotides, the CDR3 is TGTGCCAGCAGTTTAAGGCTAGAGGGAGTAGGCACGGATACGCAGTATTTT.

Remarks on this clonotype: A junction end diverges from the germline sequence, so it may reflect a read error. The CDR3 loop is CTSSWGGQGSNEQFF. The CDR3 region has the DNA TGCACCAGCAGCTGGGGGGGACAGGGGTCAAATGAGCAGTTCTTC. The chain is built from TRBV5-1 and TRBJ2-1, with 10 nucleotides matching TRBD1. The CDR3 loop spans 15 amino acids. The germline V gene has CDR1 SGHRS and CDR2 YFSETQ. Drawing the rest from reference TRBV5-1 and TRBJ2-1, the complete variable domain is KAGVTQTPRYLIKTRGQQVTLSCSPISGHRSVSWYQQTPGQGLQFLFEYFSETQRNKGNFPGRFSGRQFSNSRSEMNVSTLELGDSALYLCTSSWGGQGSNEQFFGPGTRLTVL.

This clonotype was observed a handful of times. The chain joins TRBV29-1 to TRBJ1-2; 11 positions agree with TRBD1. The V gene's germline CDR1 is SQVTM and CDR2 ANQGSEA. The CDR3 totals 14 residues. The ends lost 2 bases at V and 11 bases at J; junction bases unmatched: 10. The CDR3 DNA follows: TGCAGCGTTGAATATCAGGACAGGGGGCTTGGTTACACCTTC. It yields the protein CSVEYQDRGLGYTF.

This clonotype was recorded many times. V is TRBV20-1 and J is TRBJ2-7; TRBD2 matches at 8 bases. There are 13 residues in the CDR3. Germline V gene lookup returns CDR1 DFQATT and CDR2 SNEGSKA (reference sequence). The V and J ends lost 4 bases and 7 bases, in that order; junction bases with no gene match: 9. The CDR3 sequence: CSATGTSDGEQYV. The CDR3 DNA reads TGCAGTGCTACCGGGACTAGTGATGGAGAGCAGTACGTC.

A remark on this clonotype: The missing conserved phenylalanine or tryptophan at the end of this CDR3 makes a read error likely. It is unclear where the CDR3 begins or ends on the DNA, so no DNA is shown, and the CDR3 is as TCRdb lists it. The chain couples TRBV24-1 to TRBJ2-5; no check of the table's D call, TRBD1, against the DNA was made. CDR1 and CDR2 (germline): KGHDR, SFDVKD. From its first to its last residue, the CDR3 has 16 amino acids. CDR3 sequence: CATSGGGGAGQETHYI.

With respect to this clonotype: A read error may account for a junction end that differs from germline. The genes are TRBV11-2 and TRBJ2-7, with a weak D call TRBD1 (5 bases). This CDR3 spans 13 amino acids. The germline gives CDR1 SGHAT, CDR2 FQNNGV. This CDR3 is CGSCLTGSYGQYF. For the CDR3, the DNA is TGTGGCAGCTGCTTAACAGGATCCTACGGGCAGTACTTC.

A remark on this clonotype: Germline is not matched at one junction end, which may reflect a read error. The CDR3 sequence: CIVESRGAYTQYF. The CDR3 nucleotides are TGCATCGTTGAGAGCCGGGGCGCATATACGCAGTATTTT. The genes are TRBV29-1 and TRBJ2-3; possibly TRBD1 or TRBD2 for D (5 bases each). Germline CDR1 is SQVTM and CDR2 is ANQGSEA. The CDR3 sequence is 13 residues long.

This chain uses TRBV4-1 with TRBJ2-7, with TRBD2 matching 13 bases. Germline assignment: CDR1 MGHRA and CDR2 YSYEKL. CDR3 size: 16 residues. J gave up 7 bases and V 4 bases, and 10 bases lay outside the gene matches. This CDR3 is CASSPELAGGPVEQYF. The CDR3 DNA sequence: TGCGCCAGCAGCCCTGAACTAGCGGGGGGGCCCGTGGAGCAGTACTTC.

This clonotype has ten or more counts. The chain joins TRBV20-1 to TRBJ2-7; D unclear. The CDR3 contains 14 residues. Germline V gene data show CDR1 as DFQATT and CDR2 as SNEGSKA (reference sequence). Trimming stripped 1 base from V and 1 base from J, with 11 bases between. This CDR3 reads CSARVQRASYEQYF. DNA of the CDR3: TGCAGTGCTAGAGTTCAACGGGCATCCTACGAGCAGTACTTC.

With regard to this clonotype: The junction does not match germline at one end; this may be a read error. The V gene is TRBV6-5, the J gene TRBJ2-7; D perhaps matches TRBD2 (5 bases). Germline V gives CDR1 MNHEY, CDR2 SVGAGI. CDR3 length: 14 residues. CDR3 residues: CTSSYGYGAYEQYF. In nucleotides, the CDR3 is TGTACCAGCAGCTACGGGTACGGGGCCTACGAGCAGTACTTC.

Written as DNA, the CDR3 is TGTGCCAGTACCCCTATTTGGGGGACTGAAGCTTTCTTT. Translating it yields CASTPIWGTEAFF. The genes are TRBV19 and TRBJ1-1, with a possible D match to TRBD1 (5 bases). The V gene lost 7 bases and the J gene lost 5 bases, with 14 bases spanning the gap. The CDR3 consists of 13 residues. The V gene's germline CDR1 is LNHDA and CDR2 SQIVND (reference sequence).

As to this clonotype: A clone one base away is much larger, so this may be a read error. This chain links TRBV6-1 with TRBJ1-6; unclear D gene. Trimming took off 7 bases at V and 5 bases at J, with 9 bases between the two ends. The CDR3 extends over 13 amino acids. The germline gives CDR1 MNHNS, CDR2 SASEGT. The CDR3 bases are TGTGCCAGCATAGGGCGCGATAATTCACCCCTCCACTTT. It yields the protein CASIGRDNSPLHF.

Details on this clonotype: This clone may be a read error of a much larger clone one base away. This chain joins TRBV7-9 and TRBJ1-2; D is possibly TRBD1 (5 bases). The CDR3 length is 13 residues. Germline loops: CDR1 SEHNR, CDR2 FQNEAQ (reference sequence). Trimming cost V 4 bases and J 8 bases, with 14 bases left between them. The CDR3 coding sequence is TGTGCCAGCAGCTCCGGGACGATAGTGGGCTACACCTTC. This encodes CASSSGTIVGYTF.

Turning to this clonotype: An end of the junction differs from the germline gene, which may be a read error. The V gene is TRBV11-3, the J gene TRBJ1-4, with D maybe TRBD1 (5 bases). In germline, CDR1 is SGHNT, CDR2 YENEEA. The CDR3 covers 15 residues. CDR3 residues: CARVSKGHGHEKLFF. The CDR3 nucleotides are TGTGCCAGAGTATCTAAAGGACATGGACATGAAAAACTATTTTTT.

Concerning this clonotype itself: A much bigger clone sits one base away, suggesting this may be a read error. This chain connects TRBV29-1 to TRBJ2-7; TRBD2 aligns across 9 bases. Germline V gene data show CDR1 as SQVTM and CDR2 as ANQGSEA. The CDR3 spans 13 residues. CDR3 in DNA: TGCAGCGTTGCTAGCGGGGTTTCCTACGGGCAGTACTTC. Its translation is CSVASGVSYGQYF.

Regarding this clonotype: The junction shows a germline mismatch at one end, possibly a read error. The chain joins TRBV11-2 to TRBJ2-1, with a tentative D call TRBD2 (5 bases). The CDR3 totals 14 residues. The germline gives CDR1 SGHAT, CDR2 FQNNGV. CDR3 region: CASSLRRINNELFF. For the CDR3, the DNA is TGTGCCAGCAGCTTAAGGAGGATCAACAATGAGCTGTTCTTC.

As for this clonotype: The junction and the germline gene differ at one end; a read error may be behind it. The chain recombines TRBV5-1 with TRBJ2-1; no firm D call. Per the germline V gene, CDR1 is SGHRS and CDR2 is YFSETQ. The CDR3 has 15 amino acids. The CDR3 DNA is TGCGCCAGCAGCTTGAGGGCCCCGGAAGTCAATGAACAGTTCTTC. It is translated as CASSLRAPEVNEQFF.

A note on this clonotype: A much larger clone is a single base away; this may be a read error. This chain links TRBV4-2 with TRBJ1-4; D not resolved. The CDR3 consists of 13 residues. CDR1 LGHNA and CDR2 YNFKEQ come from the germline V gene. Between the trimmed V and J ends, which lost 3 bases and 11 bases, there was a span of 13 bases. Here the CDR3 DNA reads TGTGCCAGCAGCCACCCGGACCGAACGAAACTGTTTTTT. Translation: CASSHPDRTKLFF.

This clonotype was seen at least ten times. This chain links TRBV6-5 with TRBJ1-6, with 9 bases that match TRBD1. The CDR3 sequence is 16 residues long. Trimming cost V 0 bases and J 9 bases; bases outside gene matches: 6. CDR1 and CDR2 from the germline V gene are MNHEY and SVGAGI. This CDR3 reads CASSYSLDRGGSPLHF. CDR3 bases: TGTGCCAGCAGTTACTCGCTGGACAGGGGAGGTTCACCCCTCCACTTT.

In this sample, this clonotype turned up once. One end of the junction varies from germline; a read error may be responsible. This sequence joins TRBV12-3 or TRBV12-4 and TRBJ2-2; possibly TRBD1 or TRBD2 for D (6 bases each). The CDR3 has 16 amino acids. The CDR3 region has the DNA TGTGCCAGCAGTTTTTGGAGGGGGTCGAACGCCGGGGAGCTGTTTTTT. Amino acids: CASSFWRGSNAGELFF.

The chain employs TRBV7-9 and TRBJ1-6, with 8 bases identical to TRBD1. The CDR3 is 17 amino acids. With V trimmed by 5 bases and J by 9 bases, 15 bases remained unmatched. The V gene's germline CDR1 is SEHNR and CDR2 FQNEAQ (reference sequence). The CDR3 loop reads CASSLSAAQGVGSPLHF. The CDR3 DNA is TGTGCCAGCAGCCTGAGCGCCGCACAGGGGGTCGGTTCACCCCTCCACTTT.

At least ten counts were recorded for this clonotype. The CDR3 DNA reads as TGTGCCAGCAGCTGGCTGACCGGGACTAGCGGATACAATGAGCAGTTCTTC. Amino acid sequence: CASSWLTGTSGYNEQFF. The gene calls are TRBV5-5 and TRBJ2-1, with 11 bases identical to TRBD2. Germline V gives CDR1 SGHKS, CDR2 YYEKEE (reference sequence). The V gene end was trimmed by 3 bases and the J gene end by 4 bases; junction bases not matched to a gene: 9. The CDR3 covers 17 residues.

This clonotype was picked up a small number of times. An end of the junction does not agree with germline; a read error may underlie this. This chain uses TRBV24-1 with TRBJ2-1; TRBD1 aligns across 9 bases. Per germline, CDR1 KGHDR and CDR2 SFDVKD. The CDR3 is 15 amino acids. The CDR3 reads CAISGGQGSYNEQFF. As DNA, the CDR3 is TGTGCCATCAGTGGGGGACAGGGTTCCTACAATGAGCAGTTCTTC.